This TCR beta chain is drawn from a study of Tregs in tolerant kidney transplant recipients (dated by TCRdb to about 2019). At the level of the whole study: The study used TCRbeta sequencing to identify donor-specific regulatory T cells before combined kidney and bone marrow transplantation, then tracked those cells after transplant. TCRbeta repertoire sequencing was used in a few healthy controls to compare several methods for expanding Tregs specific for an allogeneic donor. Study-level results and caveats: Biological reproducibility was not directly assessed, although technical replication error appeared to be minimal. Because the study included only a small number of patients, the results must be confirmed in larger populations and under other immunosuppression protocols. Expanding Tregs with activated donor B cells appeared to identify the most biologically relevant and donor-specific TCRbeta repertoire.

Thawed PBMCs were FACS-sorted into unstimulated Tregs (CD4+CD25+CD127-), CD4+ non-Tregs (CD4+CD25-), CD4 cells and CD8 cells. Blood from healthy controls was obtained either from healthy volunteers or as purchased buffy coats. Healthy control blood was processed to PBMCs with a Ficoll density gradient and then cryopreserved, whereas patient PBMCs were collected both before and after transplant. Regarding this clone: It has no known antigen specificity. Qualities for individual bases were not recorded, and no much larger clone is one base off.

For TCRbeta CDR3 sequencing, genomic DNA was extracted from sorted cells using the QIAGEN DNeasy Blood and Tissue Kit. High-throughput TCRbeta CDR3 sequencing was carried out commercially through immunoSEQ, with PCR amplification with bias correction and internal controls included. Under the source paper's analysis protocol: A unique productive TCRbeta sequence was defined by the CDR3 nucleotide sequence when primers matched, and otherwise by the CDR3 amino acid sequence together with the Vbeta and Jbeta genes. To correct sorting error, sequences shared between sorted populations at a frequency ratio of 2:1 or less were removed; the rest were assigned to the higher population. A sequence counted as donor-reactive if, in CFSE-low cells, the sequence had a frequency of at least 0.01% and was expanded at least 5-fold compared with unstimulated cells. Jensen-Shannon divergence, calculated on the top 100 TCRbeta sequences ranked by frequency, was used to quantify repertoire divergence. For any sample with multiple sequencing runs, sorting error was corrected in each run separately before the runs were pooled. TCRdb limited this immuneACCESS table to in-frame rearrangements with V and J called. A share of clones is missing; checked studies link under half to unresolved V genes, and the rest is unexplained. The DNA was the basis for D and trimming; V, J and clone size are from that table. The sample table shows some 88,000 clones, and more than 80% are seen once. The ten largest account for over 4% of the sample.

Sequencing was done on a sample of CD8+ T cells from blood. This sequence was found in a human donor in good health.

The DNA sequence follows: TGTGCCAGCAGCTTCCCTGTTAAAAATTACAATGAGCAGTTCTTC. The resulting protein is CASSFPVKNYNEQFF. The rearranged chain carries TRBV5-6 and TRBJ2-1; confidence is insufficient to name the D gene. CDR1 and CDR2, looked up from the germline V gene, are SGHDT and YYEEEE. V was cut back by 2 bases and J by 4 bases, leaving a gap of 13 bases between them. Reading from cysteine to phenylalanine, the CDR3 counts 15 amino acids. Only the CDR3 portion is preserved as DNA: 45 bases, with reading frame beginning at the first base.